The rows below give T cell receptor beta chains drawn from one sample of a study of T-cell memory formation after mild COVID-19. TCRdb re-analysed the 5' RACE reads in MiXCR, keeping a single row per CDR3 protein. The table has some 320,000 distinct CDR3 sequences, more than 13% seen once. Sequences were obtained from PBMCs or a T cell subset sorted from them (not recorded which). The receptors derive from a man between 18 and 29 years old who had mild COVID-19 (a few samples of this study predate the infection). Cell type and time point are not known. Each CDR3 is given with its conserved first and last residue. A D gene is named only where the DNA matches it firmly. Where a row states a size, it is once, few, many or the class of an expanded clone; other rows omit it.

D gene	V gene	clone size	J gene	CDR3 length	CDR3 protein	CDR3 DNA
TRBD1	TRBV24-1	few	TRBJ2-3	17	CATSMSGQGHSTDTQYF	TGTGCCACCAGCATGTCGGGACAGGGACACAGCACAGATACGCAGTATTTT
TRBD2	TRBV7-9	NA	TRBJ2-1	16	CASSFRASGIYNEQFF	TGTGCCAGCAGCTTTAGGGCTAGCGGAATCTACAATGAGCAGTTCTTC
TRBD2	TRBV7-9	few	TRBJ2-7	16	CASSSAGLAGAYEQYF	TGTGCCAGCAGCTCCGCGGGACTAGCGGGGGCCTACGAGCAGTACTTC
NA	TRBV9	NA	TRBJ2-1	18	CASSPRGGTRDSYNEQFF	TGTGCCAGCAGCCCCCGAGGGGGGACACGAGATTCCTACAATGAGCAGTTCTTC
TRBD2	TRBV9	NA	TRBJ2-5	14	CASSVVGGGETQYF	TGTGCCAGCAGCGTAGTCGGGGGGGGAGAGACCCAGTACTTC
NA	TRBV7-2	NA	TRBJ1-5	13	CASSSRDNQPQHF	TGTGCCAGCAGCTCGAGGGACAATCAGCCCCAGCATTTT
NA	TRBV7-9	few	TRBJ2-1	12	CASSRDFNEQFF	TGTGCCAGCAGTCGGGACTTCAATGAGCAGTTCTTC
NA	TRBV5-6	NA	TRBJ2-2	15	CASSLSTGAVGELFF	TGTGCCAGCAGCTTGTCAACCGGGGCGGTCGGGGAGCTGTTTTTT
NA	TRBV19	few	TRBJ1-1	15	CASSIGGRRYTEAFF	TGTGCCAGTAGTATAGGGGGGAGGAGATACACTGAAGCTTTCTTT
NA	TRBV20-1	many	TRBJ1-5	13	CSAQDRSHQPQHF	TGCAGTGCTCAAGACAGGTCACATCAGCCCCAGCATTTT
NA	TRBV20-1	few	TRBJ1-6	13	CSVNPGNVSPLHF	TGCAGTGTCAACCCAGGGAACGTCTCACCCCTCCACTTT
NA	TRBV3-1	few	TRBJ1-1	14	CASSQRQDNTEAFF	TGTGCCAGCAGCCAAAGGCAAGACAACACTGAAGCTTTCTTT